The rows below give T cell receptor beta chains drawn from one sample of a study of patients and donors after allogeneic stem cell transplantation. TCRdb reprocessed the RT-PCR reads with MiXCR, giving one entry per CDR3 protein. Of about 110,000 distinct CDR3 sequences in the sample, around 36% were seen once. The sequencing input was blood, either unsorted or a sorted T cell fraction (not recorded which). All receptors come from a human donor who was either an allogeneic HSCT recipient or a stem cell or donor lymphocyte infusion donor (not recorded which). It is not recorded whose cells these are; they may come from a transplant donor. The conserved cysteine and the conserved F or W are not part of the CDR3 here. The D gene is left open where the match is weak. For some rows the clone size is stated as once, few or many, or as a class when expanded; others skip it.

V gene: TRBV12-3/TRBV12-4; J gene: TRBJ2-7; clone size: few; D gene: -; CDR3 protein: ASSLTGSGAYEQY
V gene: TRBV7-9; J gene: TRBJ2-2; clone size: -; D gene: TRBD2; CDR3 protein: ASSPPRAGALNTGELF
V gene: TRBV3-1; J gene: TRBJ2-5; clone size: -; D gene: -; CDR3 protein: ASSRGETQY
V gene: TRBV6-2/TRBV6-3; J gene: TRBJ1-6; clone size: -; D gene: -; CDR3 protein: ASSYDGRSPLH
V gene: TRBV7-2; J gene: TRBJ1-1; clone size: -; D gene: TRBD1; CDR3 protein: ASSLEGRGRVEAF
V gene: TRBV20-1; J gene: TRBJ2-1; clone size: -; D gene: TRBD2; CDR3 protein: SARQAGSTYNEQF
V gene: TRBV19; J gene: TRBJ1-5; clone size: -; D gene: -; CDR3 protein: ASSMGFQPQH
V gene: TRBV4-3; J gene: TRBJ2-2; clone size: -; D gene: TRBD1; CDR3 protein: ASSQSDRVFSGELF
V gene: TRBV7-9; J gene: TRBJ2-1; clone size: -; D gene: -; CDR3 protein: ASSLAGGGRFNEQF
V gene: TRBV4-3; J gene: TRBJ2-1; clone size: -; D gene: -; CDR3 protein: ASSLTPSSYNEQF
V gene: TRBV9; J gene: TRBJ2-5; clone size: -; D gene: TRBD2; CDR3 protein: ASSVIGGSPETQY
V gene: TRBV5-4; J gene: TRBJ1-6; clone size: -; D gene: TRBD1; CDR3 protein: ASSLWGQSSYNSPLH
V gene: TRBV19; J gene: TRBJ2-3; clone size: -; D gene: TRBD1; CDR3 protein: ASSITGTGTDTQY
V gene: TRBV20-1; J gene: TRBJ2-1; clone size: few; D gene: -; CDR3 protein: SARGLGSYNEQF
V gene: TRBV12-5; J gene: TRBJ2-1; clone size: -; D gene: TRBD1; CDR3 protein: ASGLDRVNEQF
V gene: TRBV10-3; J gene: TRBJ2-5; clone size: once; D gene: TRBD1; CDR3 protein: AISVAGGRETQY
V gene: TRBV7-6; J gene: TRBJ2-7; clone size: few; D gene: -; CDR3 protein: ASSLAGQKLAVGQY
V gene: TRBV4-3; J gene: TRBJ2-7; clone size: -; D gene: -; CDR3 protein: ASSQDRKGEQY
V gene: TRBV27; J gene: TRBJ2-7; clone size: few; D gene: -; CDR3 protein: ASSLEGFGEQY
V gene: TRBV12-3/TRBV12-4; J gene: TRBJ2-5; clone size: -; D gene: -; CDR3 protein: ASSLRALTQETQY
V gene: TRBV7-9; J gene: TRBJ1-2; clone size: -; D gene: TRBD1; CDR3 protein: ASSLVRRGPGYGYT
V gene: TRBV7-7; J gene: TRBJ2-2; clone size: few; D gene: -; CDR3 protein: ASSLGFGTGELF
V gene: TRBV28; J gene: TRBJ2-7; clone size: -; D gene: -; CDR3 protein: ASSFERRKLYEQY
V gene: TRBV5-6; J gene: TRBJ2-6; clone size: -; D gene: TRBD1; CDR3 protein: ASSWDSHGANVLT
V gene: TRBV12-3/TRBV12-4; J gene: TRBJ1-6; clone size: many; D gene: -; CDR3 protein: ASSFEGGALH
V gene: TRBV5-6; J gene: TRBJ1-5; clone size: few; D gene: -; CDR3 protein: ASSLGGILNNQPQH
V gene: TRBV5-6; J gene: TRBJ1-3; clone size: -; D gene: -; CDR3 protein: ASRQGLAGNTIY